Presented here are 32 T cell receptor beta chains from one specimen sequenced in a study of shared clonotypes between healthy human individuals. Sequenced by immunoSEQ multiplex PCR; TCRdb stores in-frame clones only, minus some. The sample lists more than 2 million clones, approximately 96% occurring once. Input material: naive CD4+ T cells sorted from blood. This sample's subset: CD45RA+ positively selected. The source of these receptors is a man younger than 30 in good health.

The chain uses TRBV5-1 and TRBJ2-5; no reliable D call. Germline V lookup: CDR1 SGHRS, CDR2 YFSETQ. The CDR3 has 14 amino acids. Trimming took off 2 bases at V and 2 bases at J, with 10 bases between the two ends. In nucleotides, the CDR3 is TGCGCCAGCAGCTTTAAGGCCAGTCAAGAGACCCAGTACTTC. Protein: CASSFKASQETQYF.

The chain combines TRBV5-4 with TRBJ2-1; 11 bases agree with TRBD2. This CDR3 spans 14 amino acids. With V trimmed by 5 bases and J by 8 bases, 6 bases remained unmatched. The germline V gene has CDR1 SGHNT and CDR2 YYREEE (reference sequence). CDR3 sequence: CASRLAGVSYEQFF. The DNA of the CDR3 is TGTGCCAGCAGACTAGCGGGAGTGTCATATGAGCAGTTCTTC.

The V gene is TRBV5-6, the J gene TRBJ1-1; perhaps TRBD1 as D (5 bases). CDR1 and CDR2 (germline): SGHDT, YYEEEE. CDR3 length: 13 residues. V dropped 5 bases and J dropped 2 bases, with 10 bases sitting between them. The CDR3 is CASRRDSNTEAFF. CDR3 DNA sequence: TGTGCCAGCAGACGCGACAGTAACACTGAAGCTTTCTTT.

This clone was detected only once. CDR3 sequence (DNA): TGCGCCAGCAGCTTGCCGACAGGGTCGGGCACAGATACGCAGTATTTT. Encoded protein: CASSLPTGSGTDTQYF. The chain combines TRBV5-1 with TRBJ2-3, with 7 positions matching TRBD1. Losses at the gene ends were 1 base for V and 1 base for J; bases not matched to a gene: 6. Germline CDR1 and CDR2: SGHRS and YFSETQ. The CDR3 length is 16 residues.

The chain has TRBV6-5 and TRBJ2-1; D perhaps matches TRBD2 (6 bases). Germline CDR1 and CDR2: MNHEY and SVGAGI. Trimming left V 7 bases short and J 3 bases short, with 16 bases between. This CDR3 spans 15 amino acids. CDR3 loop: CASTPGGSGYNEQFF. The CDR3 DNA reads as TGTGCCAGCACCCCCGGGGGTAGCGGCTACAATGAGCAGTTCTTC.

This clone has more than one count but fewer than ten. The rearrangement links TRBV12-5 to TRBJ2-1; no reliable D call. The CDR3 sequence is 17 residues long. V gave up 4 bases and J gave up 3 bases, with 19 bases separating them. Germline-derived CDR1 and CDR2 are LGHNT and FRNRAP. The CDR3 region is CASGSPPSGPSYNEQFF. In DNA form, the CDR3 reads TGTGCTAGTGGTTCCCCCCCGTCAGGCCCGAGCTACAATGAGCAGTTCTTC.

This chain connects TRBV18 to TRBJ1-4; no clear D. Germline-derived CDR1 and CDR2 are KGHSH and LQKENI. This CDR3 has 14 amino acids. V was shortened by 0 bases and J by 15 bases, with 17 bases between the two germline ends. As DNA, the CDR3 is TGTGCCAGCTCACCACCCGGTTGGCAGAATTTGTTGTTTTTT. It specifies CASSPPGWQNLLFF.

The chain couples TRBV28 to TRBJ2-6; the D call may be TRBD1 or TRBD2 (5 bases each). This CDR3 spans 15 amino acids. The V gene's germline CDR1 is MDHEN and CDR2 SYDVKM. The ends were cut back, 6 bases at V and 2 bases at J, with 11 bases in the middle. The CDR3 is CASRPGAAGANVLTF. For the CDR3, the DNA is TGTGCCAGCAGGCCCGGGGCAGCTGGGGCCAACGTCCTGACTTTC.

V is TRBV29-1 and J is TRBJ1-2; D might be TRBD1 (5 bases). CDR1 SQVTM and CDR2 ANQGSEA come from the germline V gene. The CDR3 length is 13 residues. V lost 2 bases to trimming and J lost 4 bases, with 11 bases between them. This CDR3 reads CSVERATAYGYTF. The DNA of the CDR3 is TGCAGCGTTGAACGTGCGACAGCCTATGGCTACACCTTC.

V gene TRBV11-2 combines with J gene TRBJ2-7, with 9 bases matching TRBD2. The CDR3 has 15 residues. Trimming cost V 1 base and J 4 bases; bases outside gene matches: 5. Germline lookup yields CDR1 SGHAT and CDR2 FQNNGV. The DNA of the CDR3 is TGTGCCAGCAGCTTAGCCCTAGCGGGGACTTACGAGCAGTACTTC. Its translation is CASSLALAGTYEQYF. Based on the CDR3 plus reference TRBV11-2 and TRBJ2-7, the full variable domain is EAGVAQSPRYKIIEKRQSVAFWCNPISGHATLYWYQQILGQGPKLLIQFQNNGVVDDSQLPKDRFSAERLKGVDSTLKIQPAKLEDSAVYLCASSLALAGTYEQYFGPGTRLTVT.

V is TRBV6-4 and J is TRBJ2-7; D is unresolved. CDR3 length: 11 amino acids. Per the germline V gene, CDR1 is MRHNA and CDR2 is SNTAGT. Trimming shortened V by 6 bases and J by 4 bases, and 7 bases separated the two germline ends. The DNA for the CDR3 is TGTGCCAGCAGGCTTCATTACGAGCAGTACTTC. Translated, it gives CASRLHYEQYF.

This sequence joins TRBV6-5 and TRBJ2-2; D not resolved. V shed 4 bases and J shed 4 bases, with 7 bases lying between them. CDR1 and CDR2 (germline): MNHEY, SVGAGI. The CDR3 has 13 amino acids. DNA of the CDR3: TGTGCCAGCAGTTTCTCAGTCACCGGGGAGCTGTTTTTT. Protein: CASSFSVTGELFF.

V and J are TRBV19 and TRBJ1-2; no clear D gene. V was trimmed by 3 bases and J by 4 bases, leaving 12 bases between them. The CDR3 covers 14 residues. Germline CDR1 is LNHDA and CDR2 is SQIVND (reference sequence). The CDR3 DNA is TGTGCCAGTAGTATCCCCGTAAGTCTCTATGGCTACACCTTC. Its protein product is CASSIPVSLYGYTF.

This clone was counted between two and nine times. The gene calls are TRBV7-9 and TRBJ1-2, with a possible D match to TRBD1 (5 bases). V was clipped by 2 bases and J by 8 bases, with 12 bases between them. The CDR3 covers 13 residues. Looked up from germline, CDR1 is SEHNR and CDR2 is FQNEAQ (reference sequence). The CDR3 DNA reads TGTGCCAGCAGCTTAAGGGACGAGAGGGGCTACACCTTC. Translated, it gives CASSLRDERGYTF. Full variable domain (remainder filled in from reference TRBV7-9 and TRBJ1-2): DTGVSQNPRHKITKRGQNVTFRCDPISEHNRLYWYRQTLGQGPEFLTYFQNEAQLEKSRLLSDRFSAERPKGSFSTLEIQRTEQGDSAMYLCASSLRDERGYTFGSGTRLTVV.

The CDR3 loop reads CASSSLQGAGTEAFF. The CDR3 region has the DNA TGCGCCAGCAGCTCGTTACAGGGGGCTGGCACTGAAGCTTTCTTT. The rearrangement joins TRBV5-1 to TRBJ1-1; 9 nucleotides align to TRBD1. The CDR3 has 15 residues. V was clipped by 3 bases and J by 4 bases; unmatched bases: 7. Germline assignment: CDR1 SGHRS and CDR2 YFSETQ.

This clone was recorded a few times. In nucleotides, the CDR3 is TGTGCCAGCAGTTTCCGACAGCGTTCCTATGGCTACACCTTC. As protein: CASSFRQRSYGYTF. This chain uses TRBV27 with TRBJ1-2; TRBD1 is a possible D gene (5 bases). Germline V gene data show CDR1 as MNHEY and CDR2 as SMNVEV (reference sequence). The CDR3 runs to 14 residues. Trimming cost V 3 bases and J 4 bases, with 12 bases left between them.

To note about this clone: This sample also contains other DNA sequences that code for the same CDR3. V gene TRBV10-3 combines with J gene TRBJ2-2; D gene ambiguous. V lost 3 bases to trimming and J lost 5 bases, with 4 bases between them. Looked up from germline, CDR1 is ENHRY and CDR2 is SYGVKD. CDR3 length: 12 residues. The CDR3 sequence: CAISDNTGELFF. DNA of the CDR3: TGTGCCATCAGTGACAATACCGGGGAGCTGTTTTTT.

DNA of the CDR3: TGTGCCAGCAGCTTGGAGAATGGCTACACCTTC. It yields the protein CASSLENGYTF. The gene calls are TRBV5-6 and TRBJ1-2; D not certain. The CDR3 covers 11 residues. Deletions cut 0 bases from V and 6 bases from J, with 3 bases between. Germline V gives CDR1 SGHDT, CDR2 YYEEEE.

Worth noting for this clone: Other DNA sequences of this sample code for an identical CDR3. The V call is TRBV7-2, the J call TRBJ1-3; D perhaps matches TRBD1 (6 bases). The CDR3 sequence is 13 residues long. Germline V gene lookup returns CDR1 SGHTA and CDR2 FQGNSA. V gave up 4 bases and J gave up 4 bases, with 8 bases separating them. CDR3 region: CASSSGTGNTIYF. CDR3 bases: TGTGCCAGCAGCTCGGGGACAGGAAACACCATATATTTT.

The V call is TRBV14, the J call TRBJ2-5; D might be TRBD1 (5 bases). The CDR3 is made up of 13 amino acids. V dropped 4 bases and J dropped 5 bases, with 11 bases sitting between them. CDR1 and CDR2 from the germline V gene are SGHDN and FVKESK. CDR3 coding DNA: TGTGCCAGCAGCCTGGGGCCGTACGAGACCCAGTACTTC. This encodes CASSLGPYETQYF. The whole variable domain, filled in from reference TRBV14 and TRBJ2-5, reads EAGVTQFPSHSVIEKGQTVTLRCDPISGHDNLYWYRRVMGKEIKFLLHFVKESKQDESGMPNNRFLAERTGGTYSTLKVQPAELEDSGVYFCASSLGPYETQYFGPGTRLLVL.

This rearrangement joins TRBV7-2 to TRBJ2-5; TRBD1 might be the D (5 bases). Germline V gene sequence: CDR1 SGHTA, CDR2 FQGNSA. This CDR3 is built from 15 residues. Trimming pared 5 bases from V and 1 base from J, leaving 14 bases between. CDR3 sequence: CASSPLGRAQETQYF. Here the CDR3 DNA reads TGTGCCAGCAGCCCTTTGGGCAGGGCCCAAGAGACCCAGTACTTC.

The chain carries TRBV6-1 and TRBJ1-6; possibly TRBD1 for D (6 bases). V lost 4 bases, J lost 8 bases, and 24 bases lay in between. The CDR3 has 18 residues. Germline-derived CDR1 and CDR2 are MNHNS and SASEGT. The CDR3 spells CASSGLGGPGALDSPLHF. CDR3 DNA sequence: TGTGCCAGCAGTGGCTTGGGGGGTCCGGGGGCCCTTGATTCACCCCTCCACTTT.

The chain links TRBV5-1 to TRBJ2-2; a possible D gene is TRBD2 (6 bases). V dropped 4 bases and J dropped 5 bases, with 15 bases sitting between them. The CDR3 consists of 15 residues. The V gene's germline CDR1 is SGHRS and CDR2 YFSETQ. The CDR3 loop is CASSNRDSSTGELFF. The DNA for the CDR3 is TGCGCCAGCAGCAACCGGGACTCGAGTACCGGGGAGCTGTTTTTT.

On this clone itself: The sample has other DNA sequences that encode this CDR3 too. The genes are TRBV7-9 and TRBJ2-3; 7 bases map to TRBD2. The germline CDR1 and CDR2 sequences are SEHNR and FQNEAQ (reference sequence). The CDR3 sequence is 13 residues long. V gave up 2 bases and J gave up 4 bases; unmatched junction bases: 0. The CDR3 reads CASSLLAADTQYF. CDR3 nucleotides: TGTGCCAGCAGCTTACTAGCGGCAGATACGCAGTATTTT.

The J gene is TRBJ1-5, the V gene TRBV12-5; D ambiguous. Germline V gene lookup returns CDR1 LGHNT and CDR2 FRNRAP. The V end was cut by 1 base, the J end by 4 bases, with 5 bases between. The CDR3 has 13 residues. In DNA, the CDR3 is TGTGCTAGTGGTTTGGAAGATAATCAGCCCCAGCATTTT. Its translation is CASGLEDNQPQHF.

The chain recombines TRBV29-1 with TRBJ2-5, with D perhaps given as TRBD1 or TRBD2 (7 bases each). With 5 bases removed from V and 0 bases from J, the gap between germline ends came to 16 bases. Germline CDR1 SQVTM, CDR2 ANQGSEA. This CDR3 is 15 amino acids long. The chain's CDR3 is CSVRAGGGYQETQYF. In DNA form, the CDR3 reads TGCAGCGTTCGAGCAGGGGGGGGGTACCAAGAGACCCAGTACTTC.

Of note for this clone: This sample also contains other DNA sequences that code for the same CDR3. V gene TRBV5-4 combines with J gene TRBJ2-6; D call uncertain. Germline V gene lookup returns CDR1 SGHNT and CDR2 YYREEE (reference sequence). Trimming took off 2 bases at V and 4 bases at J, with 4 bases between the two ends. The CDR3 consists of 13 residues. For the CDR3, the DNA is TGTGCCAGCAGCTTACCCGGGGCCAACGTCCTGACTTTC. Its protein is CASSLPGANVLTF.

The chain is built from TRBV2 and TRBJ1-2, with D perhaps TRBD1 (6 bases). Germline loops: CDR1 SNHLY, CDR2 FYNNEI. Trimming left V 0 bases short and J 7 bases short, with 12 bases between. This CDR3 has 14 residues. CDR3 nucleotides: TGTGCCAGCAGTGAAGCTACAGGGCCCCCTGGCTACACCTTC. Its protein is CASSEATGPPGYTF.

J is TRBJ1-6 and V is TRBV10-3; 7 positions agree with TRBD1. This CDR3 contains 14 residues. CDR1 and CDR2 (germline): ENHRY, SYGVKD. Losses at the gene ends were 5 bases for V and 6 bases for J; bases not matched to a gene: 4. CDR3 protein: CAISPGQPNSPLHF. The CDR3, as DNA: TGTGCCATCAGTCCGGGACAGCCTAATTCACCCCTCCACTTT.

Of note for this clone: Other DNA sequences of this sample code for an identical CDR3. The V call is TRBV5-1, the J call TRBJ2-7; D call uncertain. The CDR3 runs 14 residues. Germline V gene data show CDR1 as SGHRS and CDR2 as YFSETQ. Trimming shortened V by 0 bases and J by 0 bases, and 7 bases separated the two germline ends. The CDR3 spells CASSLVVSSYEQYF. CDR3 bases: TGCGCCAGCAGCTTGGTTGTCAGCTCCTACGAGCAGTACTTC.

The rearrangement joins TRBV2 to TRBJ1-2, with 11 nucleotides matching TRBD1. J was trimmed by 8 bases and V by 8 bases; bases with no gene match: 10. The germline gives CDR1 SNHLY, CDR2 FYNNEI. CDR3 size: 14 residues. The CDR3 loop is CASGPGQGARGYTF. The CDR3 DNA reads as TGTGCCAGCGGCCCCGGACAGGGGGCTCGAGGCTACACCTTC.

This chain links TRBV7-9 with TRBJ2-6; D not resolved. V was shortened by 8 bases and J by 1 base, with 3 bases between the two germline ends. Looked up from germline, CDR1 is SEHNR and CDR2 is FQNEAQ (reference sequence). The CDR3 sequence is 12 residues long. Written as DNA, the CDR3 is TGTGCCAGCCATTCTGGGGCCAACGTCCTGACTTTC. Its protein is CASHSGANVLTF.